The entry below describes one TCR beta chain. There is no known antigen for this receptor. No much larger clone is present one base from it, and per-base qualities are unavailable. This sample was included in a study of blood T cell repertoires in COVID-19 (dated by TCRdb to about 2020). Looking at the study overall: Samples covering the acute and convalescent phases of COVID-19 were provided by collaborators in the United States, Italy and Spain. The material from the prospective study consisted of cDNA or gDNA derived from T cells, B-cell-depleted T cells, or PBMCs. Subjects who had been exposed to COVID-19, were actively infected with it, or had recovered from it provided the deeply sampled blood TCRbeta repertoires that made up the dataset. The repertoires were released in a freely available public database meant as a resource for research on the immune response to SARS-CoV-2. Samples were obtained from the ongoing ImmuneRACE study (first 160 participants) and from about 1,300 subjects provided by 6 global collaborators. Sample metadata almost always included a de-identified subject ID, COVID-19 status, age in years and sex. Where HLA class I and class II types were available, the types were taken from metadata supplied by the sample provider, not from assay-based typing.

In the germline V gene (reference sequence), CDR1 corresponds to LGHDT and CDR2 to YNNKEL. The cysteine opens and the phenylalanine closes a CDR3 of 16 amino acids. The CDR3 DNA has 48 bases and is translated from base 1. V and J are truncated by 1 base and 3 bases respectively, leaving an intervening sequence of 16 bases. Here is what the overall study found, with its caveats: The amount of clinical and demographic metadata varied by source and participant and was provided uncurated.

The immunoSEQ Assay, a bias-controlled multiplex PCR, was used to amplify TCRbeta CDR3 regions from genomic DNA. For the original study's pipeline: Nucleated cell counts per sample were estimated from amplification of reference gene primers within the assay. Sequence reads were collapsed and filtered to measure the absolute abundance of every unique TCRbeta CDR3 rearrangement. For each sample, productive Simpson clonality was calculated by taking the square root of Simpson's diversity index across productive rearrangements. TCRdb stores this immuneACCESS table with in-frame sequences only. Part of the clones is absent; in the studies checked, under half of the shortfall reflects unresolved V genes, and no reason is known for the rest. V and J calls and clone size come straight from that table; D and trimming were deduced from the DNA. For this sample the table gives roughly 300,000 clones, of which 85% were detected only once. 2.5% to 3% of the sample belongs to the ten largest clones.

Participants in the prospective study were enrolled through a virtual design, were aged about 18 to 90 years, and lived in approximately 25 United States geographic areas. To assign participants to cohorts, the prospective study relied on clinical history that participants themselves reported in a screening survey and a study questionnaire. Recovered participants in ImmuneRACE Cohort 3 were defined by two consecutive negative NP/OP PCR tests, clearance by a healthcare professional, or resolution of symptoms. Mobile phlebotomists in the prospective study collected whole blood, serum and a nasopharyngeal or oropharyngeal swab from every participant. Additional blood draws and questionnaires over an approximately two-month period could optionally be provided by prospective study participants. Prospective study blood samples were shipped either frozen or at room temperature before DNA extraction.

The TCR originated in a woman between 45 and 65 years old who had recovered from COVID-19. The sample was PBMCs or T cells enriched from blood (not recorded which). The chain is assembled from TRBV3-1 (or the pseudogene TRBV3-2) and TRBJ2-7, and possibly TRBD2, on 6 matching bases. The nucleotide sequence is TGTGCCAGCAGCCAAGGGGCGGGGAACTGGGTCTACGAGCAGTACTTC. The translation is CASSQGAGNWVYEQYF.